This is a list of T cell receptor beta chains from one sample in a study of yellow fever vaccine responses in identical twins. TCRdb reprocessed the RT-PCR reads with MiXCR, giving one entry per CDR3 protein. Of 9,500 to 11,000 distinct CDR3 sequences listed, 77% are singletons. The sample here was T cells from blood (PBMCs), unsorted or a sorted subset (not recorded which), taken before or after yellow fever vaccination (not recorded which). These receptors came from a woman in her late teens or twenties who received the yellow fever vaccine. Both conserved end residues are part of each CDR3. A D gene is named only where the DNA matches it firmly. The size of a clone is reported for some rows only, either as once, few or many, or as a class for expanded clones.

v_gene: TRBV5-4; abundance: -; d_gene: -; j_gene: TRBJ2-2; len: 13; CDR3aa: CASSLGDTGELFF; CDR3nt: TGTGCCAGCAGCTTGGGTGACACCGGGGAGCTGTTTTTT
v_gene: TRBV6-2/TRBV6-3; abundance: -; d_gene: TRBD2; j_gene: TRBJ2-7; len: 19; CDR3aa: CASSYIPGTSEGLGYEQYF; CDR3nt: TGTGCCAGCAGTTACATCCCTGGGACTAGCGAAGGCCTCGGCTACGAGCAGTACTTC
v_gene: TRBV11-3; abundance: -; d_gene: TRBD2; j_gene: TRBJ2-2; len: 16; CDR3aa: CASSPSTSGNTGELFF; CDR3nt: TGTGCCAGCAGCCCCTCGACTAGCGGGAACACCGGGGAGCTGTTTTTT
v_gene: TRBV4-3; abundance: -; d_gene: -; j_gene: TRBJ1-2; len: 16; CDR3aa: CASSQADTSKSYGYTF; CDR3nt: TGCGCCAGCAGCCAGGCTGACACGTCGAAGTCTTATGGCTACACCTTC
v_gene: TRBV13; abundance: -; d_gene: -; j_gene: TRBJ1-1; len: 15; CDR3aa: CASRHDREMNTEAFF; CDR3nt: TGTGCCAGCAGGCATGACCGGGAAATGAACACTGAAGCTTTCTTT
v_gene: TRBV7-9; abundance: once; d_gene: TRBD2; j_gene: TRBJ2-1; len: 16; CDR3aa: CASSLFTSGLLGEQFF; CDR3nt: TGTGCCAGCAGCTTATTTACTAGCGGCCTTTTAGGTGAGCAGTTCTTC
v_gene: TRBV10-3; abundance: -; d_gene: -; j_gene: TRBJ2-1; len: 16; CDR3aa: CAISISPMTTYNEQFF; CDR3nt: TGTGCCATCAGTATCTCCCCGATGACTACTTACAATGAGCAGTTCTTC
v_gene: TRBV13; abundance: -; d_gene: -; j_gene: TRBJ1-1; len: 10; CDR3aa: CASVDSDAFF; CDR3nt: TGTGCCAGCGTGGACTCCGACGCTTTCTTT
v_gene: TRBV7-9; abundance: -; d_gene: TRBD2; j_gene: TRBJ2-1; len: 15; CDR3aa: CASSLGGLPHNEQFF; CDR3nt: TGTGCCAGCAGCTTAGGGGGACTACCCCACAATGAGCAGTTCTTC
v_gene: TRBV7-6; abundance: -; d_gene: -; j_gene: TRBJ1-1; len: 17; CDR3aa: CASSLGPDPLSVTEAFF; CDR3nt: TGTGCCAGCAGCTTAGGGCCCGATCCGCTCAGCGTGACTGAAGCTTTCTTT
v_gene: TRBV5-4; abundance: -; d_gene: -; j_gene: TRBJ1-2; len: 14; CDR3aa: CASSFYQGWYGYTF; CDR3nt: TGTGCCAGCAGCTTTTACCAGGGATGGTATGGCTACACCTTC
v_gene: TRBV4-1; abundance: few; d_gene: -; j_gene: TRBJ1-1; len: 16; CDR3aa: CASSQDPGARHTEAFF; CDR3nt: TGCGCCAGCAGCCAAGATCCCGGGGCGCGACACACTGAAGCTTTCTTT
v_gene: TRBV6-4; abundance: -; d_gene: TRBD2; j_gene: TRBJ2-3; len: 15; CDR3aa: CASSDSGGASDTQYF; CDR3nt: TGTGCCAGCAGTGACAGCGGGGGGGCCTCAGATACGCAGTATTTT
v_gene: TRBV7-8; abundance: -; d_gene: -; j_gene: TRBJ2-1; len: 15; CDR3aa: CASSPGGTKYNEQFF; CDR3nt: TGTGCCAGCAGCCCCGGCGGGACCAAATACAATGAGCAGTTCTTC
v_gene: TRBV7-9; abundance: -; d_gene: -; j_gene: TRBJ1-2; len: 13; CDR3aa: CASSLAVDDGYTF; CDR3nt: TGTGCCAGCAGCTTAGCAGTTGACGATGGCTACACCTTC
v_gene: TRBV11-2; abundance: -; d_gene: TRBD2; j_gene: TRBJ2-1; len: 16; CDR3aa: CASSLGGGGNYNEQFF; CDR3nt: TGTGCCAGCAGCTTAGGTGGGGGAGGGAACTACAATGAGCAGTTCTTC
v_gene: TRBV28; abundance: -; d_gene: -; j_gene: TRBJ2-7; len: 16; CDR3aa: CASSLWSGITPYEQYF; CDR3nt: TGTGCCAGCAGTTTATGGTCCGGGATAACCCCCTACGAGCAGTACTTC
v_gene: TRBV11-1; abundance: -; d_gene: TRBD1; j_gene: TRBJ2-7; len: 16; CDR3aa: CASSLLFRDSSYEQYF; CDR3nt: TGTGCCAGCAGCTTATTATTTAGGGACAGCTCCTACGAGCAGTACTTC
v_gene: TRBV19; abundance: -; d_gene: -; j_gene: TRBJ2-7; len: 12; CDR3aa: CASSLGSYEQYF; CDR3nt: TGTGCCAGTAGCCTGGGGAGCTACGAGCAGTACTTC
v_gene: TRBV4-2; abundance: few; d_gene: TRBD2; j_gene: TRBJ2-3; len: 17; CDR3aa: CASSQEVGSGGTDTQYF; CDR3nt: TGTGCCAGCAGCCAAGAAGTCGGTAGCGGGGGAACAGATACGCAGTATTTT